A selection of T cell receptor beta chains follows, all from one sample in a study of immune evolution from preneoplasia to lung adenocarcinoma. Produced via immunoSEQ multiplex PCR; TCRdb's table is partial and in-frame only. The sample lists 3,500 to 4,500 clones, 83% occurring once. The sample comprised FFPE minimally invasive lung adenocarcinoma tissue. These TCRs come from a person between 60 and 69 years old with lung adenocarcinoma. The conserved cysteine and the conserved F or W are not part of the CDR3 here.

length,V,CDR3
11,TRBV11-3,ATREDSYNEQF
11,TRBV29-1,SVIDRTHNEQF
14,TRBV6-5,ASSYAGQGEDTEAF
12,TRBV5-1,ASSPAGGYSPLH
15,TRBV4-3,ASSQSSGAGVYNEQF
16,TRBV4-1,ASSQTQGAKGDTDTQY
11,TRBV5-1,ASSKDKATEAF
12,TRBV7-3,ASSLGVSYNEQF
15,TRBV11-2,ASSKTAGATNTGELF
12,TRBV5-8,ASSLRFGEETQY
13,TRBV7-9,ASSLSGLELQPQH
13,TRBV9,ASSVGGEANTEAF
13,TRBV7-2,ASKAGTTYTYEQY
11,TRBV28,ASRLTQNTEAF
14,TRBV27,ASSTIRDSLYNEQF
13,TRBV15,ATSSPTGRGNTIY
13,TRBV27,ASSSGTGINQPQH
12,TRBV5-1,ASSWLDRNTEAF
16,TRBV29-1,SVEGGQGGGWSNQPQH
12,TRBV7-2,ASSLRRRVTEAF
12,TRBV15,ATSRELAGIQQF
12,TRBV5-6,ASSLEGGPWEQY
14,TRBV6-6,ASSYGGINHDDEQF
11,TRBV5-1,ASSLTQYSPLH
11,TRBV2,ASSADGSYEQY
9,TRBV20-1,SARAGETQY
14,TRBV28,ASSLWAGEGGDTQY
12,TRBV10-3,AISDKGAGTEAF
12,TRBV2,ASSEQGTNQPQH
13,TRBV5-1,ASSFSGTNTGELF
10,TRBV2,ASSRDHYEQY
13,TRBV6-5,ASSYSRGGSGELF
12,TRBV5-6,ASSPGTFEGKLF
11,TRBV18,ASSATLKGELF
12,TRBV9,ASSALSRGTEAF
14,TRBV4-3,ASSQDPGRNSYEQY
11,TRBV29-1,SAPGQTNTEAF
14,TRBV28,ASSLGEQGFGNTIY
13,TRBV4-3,ASSQDRRGFGGYT
11,TRBV27,ASRNRATYEQY
12,TRBV11-2,ASSSLSGNYEQY
13,TRBV21-1,ASSKGRTIPYEQY
12,TRBV7-9,ASSLAARGSEAF
12,TRBV10-3,AIRPGTGGNTIY
13,TRBV28,ASTTPGPTSYEQY
14,TRBV27,ASSSRLAGGPDTQY
14,TRBV7-2,ASSLDPLARGGEQF
16,TRBV16,ASSQKYPAGTAAYGYT
14,TRBV7-8,ASSSGLEGLSDTQY
13,TRBV5-6,ASSLGVTSTDTQY
11,TRBV29-1,SLLGGAGNEQF
13,TRBV28,ASRTTGQGMYEQY
12,TRBV18,ASSELADFTEAF
13,TRBV12-2,ASRFPCVGYTEAF
13,TRBV7-6,ASSLLPEGADTQY
11,TRBV30,AWERDSRREQY
11,TRBV10-1,ASSPRGLTEAF